This is a list of T cell receptor beta chains from one sample in a study of neoadjuvant nivolumab and ipilimumab in lung cancer. Generated by immunoSEQ multiplex PCR, the TCRdb table keeps only in-frame clones and is missing some. Of about 18,000 clones in the sample, roughly 77% were seen once. The source material was tumor tissue, sampled after neoadjuvant nivolumab, alone or with ipilimumab, at or shortly before surgery. The receptor source for this set is an adult with non-small cell lung cancer. Each CDR3 is given with its conserved first and last residue. Each record gives: J gene, V gene, clone size, D gene, CDR3 DNA, CDR3 protein. The D gene is left open where the match is weak. Clone size is stated in some rows and not others, as once, few, many or a class when expanded.

TRBJ2-3 TRBV6-1 NA NA TGTGCCAGCACGAGACAGGACACAGATACGCAGTATTTT CASTRQDTDTQYF
TRBJ2-2 TRBV11-2 NA TRBD2 TGTGCCAGCAGCTACCGGACTAGGGCAAACACCGGGGAGCTGTTTTTT CASSYRTRANTGELFF
TRBJ2-1 TRBV28 NA NA TGTGCCAGTTTTAACGTCCCAACCAATGAGCAGTTCTTC CASFNVPTNEQFF
TRBJ2-5 TRBV5-4 NA TRBD2 TGTGCCAGCAGCCTGAACGTGGGGGGGCAAGAGACCCAGTACTTC CASSLNVGGQETQYF
TRBJ2-7 TRBV6-5 NA NA TGTGCCAGCAGTTACCCCGACCTTACCTACGAGCAGTACTTC CASSYPDLTYEQYF
TRBJ2-7 TRBV11-1 NA TRBD1 TGTGCCAGCAGCGTCGAGGGACAGGTCCTCTACGAGCAGTACTTC CASSVEGQVLYEQYF
TRBJ2-1 TRBV11-1 few TRBD1 TGTGCCAGCAGCTTAGGACAGGGGAGGTTCTTC CASSLGQGRFF
TRBJ1-5 TRBV27 NA NA TGTGCCAGCAGTGCCCGGGACTTCGGGCCCAATCAGCCCCAGCATTTT CASSARDFGPNQPQHF
TRBJ1-1 TRBV6-5 NA TRBD1 TGTGCCAGCAGTCACAGGGGTCGAACTGAAGCTTTCTTT CASSHRGRTEAFF
TRBJ2-1 TRBV2 few TRBD2 TGTGCCAGCAGGGAAACGACTAGCCCCGATGAGCAGTTCTTC CASRETTSPDEQFF
TRBJ2-4 TRBV18 NA TRBD2 TGTGCCAGCTCACCAGGACTAGCGGGAGCCAAAAACATTCAGTACTTC CASSPGLAGAKNIQYF
TRBJ1-5 TRBV7-2 NA TRBD1 TGTGCCAGCAGCCCATGGGACAGGGCAGGGCAGCCCCAGCATTTT CASSPWDRAGQPQHF
TRBJ2-7 TRBV2 few NA TGTGCCAGCAGTGAAGAAAGGGGAGGCTACGAGCAGTACTTC CASSEERGGYEQYF
TRBJ2-1 TRBV7-3 NA TRBD2 TGTGCCAGCAGCTCCAGGACTAGCGGGAGCTACAATGAGCAGTTCTTC CASSSRTSGSYNEQFF
TRBJ2-1 TRBV5-1 NA TRBD2 TGCGCCAGCAGATCCGGACTAGCGGGAGTACGGGCCAATGAGCAGTTCTTC CASRSGLAGVRANEQFF
TRBJ2-3 TRBV7-3 NA NA TGTGCCAGCAGCTTAACCGTCTCGAAAGCAGATACGCAGTATTTT CASSLTVSKADTQYF
TRBJ2-1 TRBV5-1 few TRBD2 TGCGCCAGCAGCTTTGGACTAGTGGGTGAGCAGTTCTTC CASSFGLVGEQFF
TRBJ1-1 TRBV6-1 NA NA TGTGCCAGCAGTGGAACATGGGGCACTGAAGCTTTCTTT CASSGTWGTEAFF
TRBJ2-1 TRBV5-1 NA TRBD2 TGCGCCAGCAGCTCCGGGACTAGCGGTGAGCAGTTCTTC CASSSGTSGEQFF
TRBJ1-3 TRBV4-1 once NA TGCGCCAGCAGCCAAGAAGGCAGGGGCTCTGGAAACACCATATATTTT CASSQEGRGSGNTIYF
TRBJ1-4 TRBV10-1 NA TRBD1 TGCGCCAGCAGTGAGTCCACCGGGACAGGGGATGAAAAACTGTTTTTT CASSESTGTGDEKLFF
TRBJ2-2 TRBV7-3 NA NA TGTGCCAGCAGCGGGCAGGCGACGAACACCGGGGAGCTGTTTTTT CASSGQATNTGELFF
TRBJ2-2 TRBV12-5 NA NA TGTGCTAGTGGCTCTTCCGCGGAGCTGTTTTTT CASGSSAELFF
TRBJ2-1 TRBV30 NA NA TGTGCCTGGTCGCGACAGCACAATGAGCAGTTCTTC CAWSRQHNEQFF
TRBJ2-7 TRBV11-2 NA NA TGTGCCAGCAGCTTTTTGCAAAACGAGCAGTACTTC CASSFLQNEQYF
TRBJ2-3 TRBV28 NA TRBD2 TGTGCCAGCAGGGTGCTAGCGGGAGGGCCTGCCACAGATACGCAGTATTTT CASRVLAGGPATDTQYF
TRBJ2-5 TRBV6-1 NA NA TGTGCCAGCAGTGAAGCTAGTAGGGAGACCCAGTACTTC CASSEASRETQYF
TRBJ2-7 TRBV5-6 NA TRBD1 TGTGCCAGCAGCCGACAGGGGGCCTACGAGCAGTACTTC CASSRQGAYEQYF
TRBJ2-7 TRBV9 NA NA TGTGCCAGCAGCGTAGATTTAAGGCGCAACGAGCAGTACTTC CASSVDLRRNEQYF
TRBJ2-1 TRBV7-6 NA TRBD2 TGTGCCAGCAGCATAAATAGCGGGGTTAACAATGAGCAGTTCTTC CASSINSGVNNEQFF
TRBJ2-1 TRBV7-9 NA TRBD2 TGTGCCAGCAGCTTTCATCGCGGGACTAGCGGGAGAGATGAGCAGTTCTTC CASSFHRGTSGRDEQFF
TRBJ1-2 TRBV6-6 NA NA TGTGCCAGCAGTTACGAGGACTATGGCTACACCTTC CASSYEDYGYTF
TRBJ1-3 TRBV20-1 NA NA TGCAGTGTTCGCTCTGGAAACACCATATATTTT CSVRSGNTIYF
TRBJ2-7 TRBV5-1 NA NA TGCGCCAGCAGAAGGGAGAAGGGCTCCTACGAGCAGTACTTC CASRREKGSYEQYF
TRBJ2-7 TRBV11-3 NA NA TGTGCCAGCAGCTTTCGGTGCACCCGCTACGAGCAGTACTTC CASSFRCTRYEQYF
TRBJ2-7 TRBV28 once NA TGTGCCAGCATGGGCGTATTATCCTACGAGCAGTACTTC CASMGVLSYEQYF
TRBJ2-7 TRBV14 NA TRBD2 TGTGCCAGCAGCCAAGGACTAGCGGGGACGTACGAGCAGTACTTC CASSQGLAGTYEQYF
TRBJ2-1 TRBV11-3 NA NA TGTGCCAGCAGCCCCCGGGACTCATCCTACAATGAGCAGTTCTTC CASSPRDSSYNEQFF
TRBJ2-3 TRBV11-2 NA NA TGTGCCAGCAGCTTAGCAGGGACCCCCAGCACAGATACGCAGTATTTT CASSLAGTPSTDTQYF
TRBJ1-5 TRBV27 NA TRBD1 TGTGCCAGCAGTTTAACCCGGGACAGCGGTCAGCCCCAGCATTTT CASSLTRDSGQPQHF
TRBJ2-2 TRBV15 NA NA TGTGCCACCAGCAGGGGCCTAGCGCTGAACACCGGGGAGCTGTTTTTT CATSRGLALNTGELFF
TRBJ2-2 TRBV7-3 NA TRBD2 TGTGCCAGCAGCCCCGGGCCCCTTAGCGGGAGTGGCACCGGGGAGCTGTTTTTT CASSPGPLSGSGTGELFF
TRBJ1-3 TRBV18 NA TRBD1 TGTGCCAGCTCACGACAGGGGTCTGGAAACACCATATATTTT CASSRQGSGNTIYF
TRBJ2-2 TRBV7-2 NA TRBD1 TGTGCCAGCAGCTTAAACAGGGGGCCCTCGAACACCGGGGAGCTGTTTTTT CASSLNRGPSNTGELFF
TRBJ2-6 TRBV6-6 NA NA TGTGCCAGCAGTTACTCCACAGGGTTTGGGGCCAACGTCCTGACTTTC CASSYSTGFGANVLTF
TRBJ2-3 TRBV5-8 once NA TGTGCCAGCAGCACCTGGACAAGTACAGATACGCAGTATTTT CASSTWTSTDTQYF
TRBJ2-7 TRBV7-8 NA TRBD1 TGTGCCAGCAGCTACCGGACAGGACACTACGAGCAGTACTTC CASSYRTGHYEQYF
TRBJ1-1 TRBV7-2 NA TRBD1 TGTGCCAGCAGCTCCGGACAGGCCACTGAAGCTTTCTTT CASSSGQATEAFF
TRBJ2-3 TRBV9 few TRBD2 TGTGCCAGCAGTCCCACCGCGGGAGGGGGAAGCACAGATACGCAGTATTTT CASSPTAGGGSTDTQYF
TRBJ2-1 TRBV28 NA TRBD2 TGTGCCAGCAGTTTATACTTCGGGGCGGGAGGCCATGAGCAGTTCTTC CASSLYFGAGGHEQFF
TRBJ2-3 TRBV27 NA TRBD1 TGTGCCAGCAGCCCCCGTCTCCCTACAGGGACAGGGAGAGATACGCAGTATTTT CASSPRLPTGTGRDTQYF
TRBJ1-1 TRBV29-1 NA NA TGCAGCGTGAATGAGAGGGACGTAATAAACACTGAAGCTTTCTTT CSVNERDVINTEAFF
TRBJ2-1 TRBV4-3 NA NA TGCGCCAGCAGCCAAGATTCAGGACGAGAGCAGTTCTTC CASSQDSGREQFF
TRBJ2-7 TRBV6-5 NA TRBD1 TGTGCCAGCACACACGGGACAGGTGAGAACGAGCAGTACTTC CASTHGTGENEQYF
TRBJ1-5 TRBV18 NA TRBD1 TGTGCCAGCTCACTTGATCGACAGGGACATCAGCCCCAGCATTTT CASSLDRQGHQPQHF
TRBJ2-5 TRBV15 NA NA TGTGCCACCAGCAGAGGGGATAGGGGGTACCAAGAGACCCAGTACTTC CATSRGDRGYQETQYF
TRBJ2-1 TRBV5-1 NA TRBD2 TGCGCCAGCAGCTCGACTAGCGGGAGATACAATGAGCAGTTCTTC CASSSTSGRYNEQFF
TRBJ2-2 TRBV27 NA NA TGTGCCAGCAGTCCACAACGGTCTTCAACCGGGGAGCTGTTTTTT CASSPQRSSTGELFF
TRBJ1-2 TRBV7-2 NA TRBD1 TGTGCCAGCAGCCCTGACAGGGTCTATGGCTACACCTTC CASSPDRVYGYTF
TRBJ1-1 TRBV4-3 NA NA TGCGCCAGCAGTCGGCTGAGGGACACTGAAGCTTTCTTT CASSRLRDTEAFF